The clone carrying this T cell receptor (beta chain) has a count of ten or more. A much larger clone sits a single nucleotide away, making a read error possible. This record comes from a study of CD4 and CD8 cells across lung adenocarcinoma regions. Donors had localized lung adenocarcinoma, a non-small cell lung cancer. CDR3 size: 13 residues. The germline CDR1 and CDR2 sequences are MNHNS and SASEGT. V lost 6 bases and J 10 bases, leaving 16 bases between the germline ends. TCRdb redid the calling of the PCR reads with MiXCR, one entry per CDR3 protein. The data show 15,000 or so distinct CDR3 sequences, approximately 44% seen once.

The sample comprised CD4+ T cells from the center of a lung tumor. The rearrangement links TRBV6-1 to TRBJ2-1; D is ambiguous. This receptor was taken from a male donor with lung adenocarcinoma. The CD4 and CD8 labels of this study may be unreliable. CDR3 nucleotides: TGTGCCAGCAGCACCCCGACCTCCTACGAGCAGTTCTTC. Translated: CASSTPTSYEQFF.